This T cell receptor (beta chain) was captured by sequencing in a study of T cells in Graves' hyperthyroidism and ophthalmopathy. Study-wide results and caveats: In the analysis, a 13 V-J model separated ophthalmopathy from stable hyperthyroidism.

From germline, CDR1 is SGHAT and CDR2 FQNNGV. The J segment lost 6 bases and the V segment lost 2 bases, leaving 10 bases of the junction unmatched. The CDR3 has 15 amino acids. There were TCR beta CDR3 regions amplified from RNA transcripts. A set of HTBI primers served as the primers for a first-round RT-PCR of the TCR CDR3. Using its own MiXCR run on the multiplex PCR reads, TCRdb lists one record per CDR3 protein. The table shows 500,000 to 650,000 distinct CDR3 sequences, with less than 20% occurring only once. About this clonotype: Its antigen is unidentified.

V and J are TRBV11-2 and TRBJ2-7; 7 nucleotides agree with TRBD2. The TCR was taken from a man in his forties with Graves' ophthalmopathy. Sequenced material: blood. The chain's CDR3 is CASSLKSGGQSEQYF. The CDR3 DNA is TGTGCCAGCAGCTTAAAGTCGGGGGGTCAGAGCGAGCAGTACTTC.